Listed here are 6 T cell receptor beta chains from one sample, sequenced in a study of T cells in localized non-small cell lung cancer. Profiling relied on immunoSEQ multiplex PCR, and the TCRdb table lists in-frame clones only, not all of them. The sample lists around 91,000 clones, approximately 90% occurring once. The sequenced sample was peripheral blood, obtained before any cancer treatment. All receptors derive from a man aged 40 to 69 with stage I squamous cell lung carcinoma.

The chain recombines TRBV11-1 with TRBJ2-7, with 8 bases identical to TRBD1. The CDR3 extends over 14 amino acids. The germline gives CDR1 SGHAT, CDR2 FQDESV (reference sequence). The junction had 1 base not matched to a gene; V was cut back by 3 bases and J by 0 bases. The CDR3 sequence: CASSFDRGSYEQYF. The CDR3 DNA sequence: TGTGCCAGCAGCTTCGACAGGGGCTCCTACGAGCAGTACTTC.

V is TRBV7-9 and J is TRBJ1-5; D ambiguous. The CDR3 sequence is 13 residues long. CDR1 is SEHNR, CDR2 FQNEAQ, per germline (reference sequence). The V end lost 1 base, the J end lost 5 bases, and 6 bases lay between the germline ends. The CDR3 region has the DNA TGTGCCAGCAGCTTAGATGAGGATCAGCCCCAGCATTTT. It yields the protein CASSLDEDQPQHF.

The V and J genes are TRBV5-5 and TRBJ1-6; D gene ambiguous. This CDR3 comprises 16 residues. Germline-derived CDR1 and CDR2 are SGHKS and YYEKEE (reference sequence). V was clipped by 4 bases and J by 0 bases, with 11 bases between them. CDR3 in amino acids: CASSKPGSSYNSPLHF. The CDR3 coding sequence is TGTGCCAGCAGCAAACCCGGGAGCTCCTATAATTCACCCCTCCACTTT. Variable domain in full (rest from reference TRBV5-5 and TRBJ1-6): DAGVTQSPTHLIKTRGQQVTLRCSPISGHKSVSWYQQVLGQGPQFIFQYYEKEERGRGNFPDRFSARQFPNYSSELNVNALLLGDSALYLCASSKPGSSYNSPLHFGNGTRLTVT.

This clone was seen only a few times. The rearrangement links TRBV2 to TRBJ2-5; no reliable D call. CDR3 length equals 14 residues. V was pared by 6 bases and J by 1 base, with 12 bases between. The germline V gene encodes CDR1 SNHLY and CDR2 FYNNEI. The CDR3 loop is CASSPRTFQETQYF. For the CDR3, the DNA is TGTGCCAGCAGCCCAAGGACGTTCCAAGAGACCCAGTACTTC.

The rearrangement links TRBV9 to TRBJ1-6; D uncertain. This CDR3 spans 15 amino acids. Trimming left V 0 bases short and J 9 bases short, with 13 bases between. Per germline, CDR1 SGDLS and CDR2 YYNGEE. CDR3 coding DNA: TGTGCCAGCAGCGTAGAAGGCAGGCCCGGTTCACCCCTCCACTTT. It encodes CASSVEGRPGSPLHF.

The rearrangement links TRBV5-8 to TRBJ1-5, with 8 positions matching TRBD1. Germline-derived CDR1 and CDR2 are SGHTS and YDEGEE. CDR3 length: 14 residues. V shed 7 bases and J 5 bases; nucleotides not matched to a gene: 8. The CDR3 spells CASGDRYRDQPQHF. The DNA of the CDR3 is TGTGCCAGCGGGGACAGGTACAGGGATCAGCCCCAGCATTTT. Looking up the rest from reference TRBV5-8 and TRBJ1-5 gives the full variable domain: EAGVTQSPTHLIKTRGQQATLRCSPISGHTSVYWYQQALGLGLQFLLWYDEGEERNRGNFPPRFSGRQFPNYSSELNVNALELEDSALYLCASGDRYRDQPQHFGDGTRLSIL.